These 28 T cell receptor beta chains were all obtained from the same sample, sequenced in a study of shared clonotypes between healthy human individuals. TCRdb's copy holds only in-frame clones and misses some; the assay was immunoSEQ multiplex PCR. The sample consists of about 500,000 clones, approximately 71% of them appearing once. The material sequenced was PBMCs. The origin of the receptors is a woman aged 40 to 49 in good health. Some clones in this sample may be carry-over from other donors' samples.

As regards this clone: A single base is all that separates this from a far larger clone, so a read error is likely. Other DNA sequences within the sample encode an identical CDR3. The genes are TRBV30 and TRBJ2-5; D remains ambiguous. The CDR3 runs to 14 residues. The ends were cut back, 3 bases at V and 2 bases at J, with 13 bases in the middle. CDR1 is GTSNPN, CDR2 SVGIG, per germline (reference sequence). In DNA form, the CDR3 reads TGTGCCTGGAGCCGGCAGGTTCGACAAGAGACCCAGTACTTC. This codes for CAWSRQVRQETQYF.

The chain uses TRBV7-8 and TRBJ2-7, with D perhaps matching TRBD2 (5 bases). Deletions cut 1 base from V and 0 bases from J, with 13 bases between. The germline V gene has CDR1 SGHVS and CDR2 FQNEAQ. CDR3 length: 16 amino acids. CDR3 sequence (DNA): TGTGCCAGCAGCTTAGGCCAGCCGGGGAGCTCCTACGAGCAGTACTTC. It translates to CASSLGQPGSSYEQYF.

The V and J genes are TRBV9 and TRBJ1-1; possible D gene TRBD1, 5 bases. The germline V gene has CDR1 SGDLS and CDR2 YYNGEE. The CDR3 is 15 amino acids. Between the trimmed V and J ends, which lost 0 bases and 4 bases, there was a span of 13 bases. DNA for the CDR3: TGTGCCAGCAGCGTAGGGGGACCTTGGATCACTGAAGCTTTCTTT. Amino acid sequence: CASSVGGPWITEAFF.

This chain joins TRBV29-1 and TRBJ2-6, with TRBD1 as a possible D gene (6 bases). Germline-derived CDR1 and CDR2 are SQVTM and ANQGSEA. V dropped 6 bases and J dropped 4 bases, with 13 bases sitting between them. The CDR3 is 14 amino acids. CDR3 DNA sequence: TGCAGCGTGAGAGGGGGACCCGGGGCCAACGTCCTGACTTTC. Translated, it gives CSVRGGPGANVLTF.

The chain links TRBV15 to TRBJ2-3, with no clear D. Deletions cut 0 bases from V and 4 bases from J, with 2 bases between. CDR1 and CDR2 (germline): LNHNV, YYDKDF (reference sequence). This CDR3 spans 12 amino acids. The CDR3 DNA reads TGTGCCACCAGCAGAGATGCAGATACGCAGTATTTT. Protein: CATSRDADTQYF.

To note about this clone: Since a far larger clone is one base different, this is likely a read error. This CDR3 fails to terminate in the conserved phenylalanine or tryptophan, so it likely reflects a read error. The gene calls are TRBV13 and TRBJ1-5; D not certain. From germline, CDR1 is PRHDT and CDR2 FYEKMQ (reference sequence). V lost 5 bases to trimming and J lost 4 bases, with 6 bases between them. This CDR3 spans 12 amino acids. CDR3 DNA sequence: TGTGCCAGCAGCGCCAATAATCAGCCCCAGCATCTT. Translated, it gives CASSANNQPQHL.

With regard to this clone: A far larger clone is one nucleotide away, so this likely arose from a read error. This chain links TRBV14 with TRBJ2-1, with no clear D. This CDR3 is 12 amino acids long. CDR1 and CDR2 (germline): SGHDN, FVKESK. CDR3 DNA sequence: TGTGCCAGCAGCCAATTAGTAAATGAGCGGTTCTTC. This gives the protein CASSQLVNERFF. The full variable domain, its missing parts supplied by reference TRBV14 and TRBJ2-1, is EAGVTQFPSHSVIEKGQTVTLRCDPISGHDNLYWYRRVMGKEIKFLLHFVKESKQDESGMPNNRFLAERTGGTYSTLKVQPAELEDSGVYFCASSQLVNERFFGPGTRLTVL.

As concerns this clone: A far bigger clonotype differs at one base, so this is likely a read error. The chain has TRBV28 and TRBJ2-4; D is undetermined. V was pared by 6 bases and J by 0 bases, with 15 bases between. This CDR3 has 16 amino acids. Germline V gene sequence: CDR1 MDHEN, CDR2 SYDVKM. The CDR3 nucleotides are TGTGCCAGCAGCCCCCTACTCCTGGCAGCCAAAAACATTCAGTACTTC. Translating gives CASSPLLLAAKNIQYF.

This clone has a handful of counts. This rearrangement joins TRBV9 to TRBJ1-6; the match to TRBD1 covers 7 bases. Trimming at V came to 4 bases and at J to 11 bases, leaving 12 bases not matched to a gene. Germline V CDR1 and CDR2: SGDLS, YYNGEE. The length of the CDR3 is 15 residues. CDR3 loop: CASSRDSQKNPPLHF. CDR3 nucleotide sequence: TGTGCCAGCAGCAGGGACAGCCAAAAAAATCCACCCCTCCACTTT.

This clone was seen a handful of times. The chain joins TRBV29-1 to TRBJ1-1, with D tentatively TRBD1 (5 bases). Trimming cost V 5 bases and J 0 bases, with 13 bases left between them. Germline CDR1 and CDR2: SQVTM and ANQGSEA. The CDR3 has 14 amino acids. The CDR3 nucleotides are TGCAGCGTTCAGATGACAGCTATGAACACTGAAGCTTTCTTT. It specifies CSVQMTAMNTEAFF.

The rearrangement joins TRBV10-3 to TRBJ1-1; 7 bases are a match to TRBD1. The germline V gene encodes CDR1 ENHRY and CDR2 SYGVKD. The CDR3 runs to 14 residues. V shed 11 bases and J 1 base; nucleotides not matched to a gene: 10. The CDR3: CAARGEGENTEAFF. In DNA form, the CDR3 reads TGTGCCGCCAGGGGGGAGGGAGAGAACACTGAAGCTTTCTTT.

CDR3 sequence (DNA): TGCAGCGTGGACACAGTGGCCTACAATGAGCAGTTCTTC. Protein product: CSVDTVAYNEQFF. The rearrangement joins TRBV29-1 to TRBJ2-1; D may be TRBD1 (5 bases). The V gene's germline CDR1 is SQVTM and CDR2 ANQGSEA. This CDR3 contains 13 residues. V was clipped by 6 bases and J by 2 bases, with 11 bases between them.

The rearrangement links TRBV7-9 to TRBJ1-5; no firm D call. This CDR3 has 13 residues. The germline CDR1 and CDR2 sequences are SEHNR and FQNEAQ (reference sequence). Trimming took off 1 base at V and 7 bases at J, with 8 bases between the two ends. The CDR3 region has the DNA TGTGCCAGCAGCTTAGTACTCGGGCAGCCCCAGCATTTT. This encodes CASSLVLGQPQHF.

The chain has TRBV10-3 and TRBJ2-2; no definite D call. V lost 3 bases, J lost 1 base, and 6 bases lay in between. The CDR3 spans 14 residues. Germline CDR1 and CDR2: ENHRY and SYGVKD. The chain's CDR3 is CAISEHLNTGELFF. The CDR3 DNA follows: TGTGCCATCAGTGAACACCTGAACACCGGGGAGCTGTTTTTT.

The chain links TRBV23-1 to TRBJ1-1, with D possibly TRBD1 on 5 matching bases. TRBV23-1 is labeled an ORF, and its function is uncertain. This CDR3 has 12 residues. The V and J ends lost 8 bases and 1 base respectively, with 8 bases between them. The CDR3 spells CASLGGNTEAFF. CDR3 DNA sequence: TGCGCCAGCTTGGGGGGGAACACTGAAGCTTTCTTT.

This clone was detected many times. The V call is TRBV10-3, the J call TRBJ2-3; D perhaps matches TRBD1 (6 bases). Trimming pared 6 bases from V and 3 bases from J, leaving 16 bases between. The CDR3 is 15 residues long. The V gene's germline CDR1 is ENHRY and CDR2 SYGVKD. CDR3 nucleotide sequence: TGTGCCATCAGCCGTGCCAGGGGCGGAACAGATACGCAGTATTTT. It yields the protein CAISRARGGTDTQYF.

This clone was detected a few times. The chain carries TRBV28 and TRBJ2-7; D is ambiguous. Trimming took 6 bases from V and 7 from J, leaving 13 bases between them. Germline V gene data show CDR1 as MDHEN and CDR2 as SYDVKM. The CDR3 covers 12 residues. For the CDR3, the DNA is TGTGCCAGCAGCGGTAGGGTTCAAGAGCAGTACTTC. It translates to CASSGRVQEQYF.

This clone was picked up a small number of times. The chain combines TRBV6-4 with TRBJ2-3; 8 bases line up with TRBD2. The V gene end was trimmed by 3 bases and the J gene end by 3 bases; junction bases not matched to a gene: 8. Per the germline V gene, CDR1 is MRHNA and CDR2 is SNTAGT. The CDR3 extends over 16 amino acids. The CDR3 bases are TGTGCCAGCAGTGAGGAAGCGGGAGAAGGAACAGATACGCAGTATTTT. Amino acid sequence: CASSEEAGEGTDTQYF.

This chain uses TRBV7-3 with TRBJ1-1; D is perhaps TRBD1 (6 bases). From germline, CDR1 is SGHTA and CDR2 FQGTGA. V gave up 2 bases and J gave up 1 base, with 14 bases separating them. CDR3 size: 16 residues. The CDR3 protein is CASSLQPGHTNTEAFF. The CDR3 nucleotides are TGTGCCAGCAGCTTACAACCGGGACACACGAACACTGAAGCTTTCTTT.

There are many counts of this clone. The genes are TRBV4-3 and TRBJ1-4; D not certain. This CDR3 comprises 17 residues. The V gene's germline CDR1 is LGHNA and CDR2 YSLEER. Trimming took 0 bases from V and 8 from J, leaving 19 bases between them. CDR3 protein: CASSQDLGNPAGEKLFF. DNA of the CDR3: TGCGCCAGCAGCCAAGATTTGGGCAATCCGGCGGGGGAAAAACTGTTTTTT.

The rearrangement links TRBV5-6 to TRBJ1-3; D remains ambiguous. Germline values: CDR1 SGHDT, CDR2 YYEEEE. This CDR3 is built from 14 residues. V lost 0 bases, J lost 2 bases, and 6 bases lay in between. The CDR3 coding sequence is TGTGCCAGCAGCTTGGGGTTTCCTGGAAACACCATATATTTT. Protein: CASSLGFPGNTIYF.

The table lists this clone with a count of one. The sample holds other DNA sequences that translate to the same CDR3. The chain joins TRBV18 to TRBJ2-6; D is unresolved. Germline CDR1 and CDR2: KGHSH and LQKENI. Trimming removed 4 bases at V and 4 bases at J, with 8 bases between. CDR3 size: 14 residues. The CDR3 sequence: CASSQETGANVLTF. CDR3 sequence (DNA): TGTGCCAGCTCACAGGAGACCGGGGCCAACGTCCTGACTTTC. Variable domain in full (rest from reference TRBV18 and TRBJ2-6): NAGVMQNPRHLVRRRGQEARLRCSPMKGHSHVYWYRQLPEEGLKFMVYLQKENIIDESGMPKERFSAEFPKEGPSILRIQQVVRGDSAAYFCASSQETGANVLTFGAGSRLTVL.

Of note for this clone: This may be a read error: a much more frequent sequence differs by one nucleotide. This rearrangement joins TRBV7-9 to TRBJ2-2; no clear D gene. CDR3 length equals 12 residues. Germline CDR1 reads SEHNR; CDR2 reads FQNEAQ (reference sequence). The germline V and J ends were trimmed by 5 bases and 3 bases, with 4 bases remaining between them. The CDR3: CASSPHTGELFF. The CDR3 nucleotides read TGTGCCAGCAGCCCCCACACCGGGGAGCTGTTTTTT.

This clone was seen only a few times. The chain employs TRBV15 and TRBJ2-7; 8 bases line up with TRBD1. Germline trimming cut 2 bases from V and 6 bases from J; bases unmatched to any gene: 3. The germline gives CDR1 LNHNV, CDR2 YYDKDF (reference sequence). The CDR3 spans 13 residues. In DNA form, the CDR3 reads TGTGCCACCAGCAGACAAACAGGGGGCGAGCAGTACTTC. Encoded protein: CATSRQTGGEQYF.

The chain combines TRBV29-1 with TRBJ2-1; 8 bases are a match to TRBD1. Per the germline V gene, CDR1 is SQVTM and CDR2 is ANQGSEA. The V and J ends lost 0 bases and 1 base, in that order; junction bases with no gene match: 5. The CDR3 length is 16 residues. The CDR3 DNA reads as TGCAGCGTTGAAGATGGACAGGGACGGTCCTACAATGAGCAGTTCTTC. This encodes CSVEDGQGRSYNEQFF.

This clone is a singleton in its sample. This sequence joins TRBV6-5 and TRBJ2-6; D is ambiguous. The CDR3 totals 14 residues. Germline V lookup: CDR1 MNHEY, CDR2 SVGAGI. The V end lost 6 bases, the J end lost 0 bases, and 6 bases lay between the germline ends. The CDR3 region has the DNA TGTGCCAGCAGCAGTAGCTCTGGGGCCAACGTCCTGACTTTC. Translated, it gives CASSSSSGANVLTF.

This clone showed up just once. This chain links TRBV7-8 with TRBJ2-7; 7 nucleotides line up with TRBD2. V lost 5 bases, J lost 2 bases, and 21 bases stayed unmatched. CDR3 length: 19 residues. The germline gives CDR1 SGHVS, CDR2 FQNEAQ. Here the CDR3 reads CASSKKGPPGGLLPYEQYF. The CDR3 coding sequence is TGTGCCAGCAGCAAAAAGGGGCCTCCGGGAGGACTCCTACCCTACGAGCAGTACTTC. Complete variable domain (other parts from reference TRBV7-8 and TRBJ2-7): GAGVSQSPRYKVAKRGQDVALRCDPISGHVSLFWYQQALGQGPEFLTYFQNEAQLDKSGLPSDRFFAERPEGSVSTLKIQRTQQEDSAVYLCASSKKGPPGGLLPYEQYFGPGTRLTVT.

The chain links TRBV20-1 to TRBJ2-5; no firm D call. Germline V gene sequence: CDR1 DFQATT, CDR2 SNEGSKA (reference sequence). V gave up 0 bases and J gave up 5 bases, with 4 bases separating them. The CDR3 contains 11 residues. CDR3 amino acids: CSAREFETQYF. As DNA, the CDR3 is TGCAGTGCTAGAGAGTTTGAGACCCAGTACTTC.